This T cell receptor (beta chain) was sequenced during a study of CD8 T cells in ankylosing spondylitis. Study conclusions and caveats: Reactive arthritis synovial fluid and blood previously showed some of these motif variants. The authors reported significant enrichment of disease-linked clones in matched ankylosing spondylitis synovial fluid. Apparently characteristic of ankylosing spondylitis blood was a TCR beta motif (eight highly homologous variants).

Germline V lookup: CDR1 SQVTM, CDR2 ANQGSEA. V lost 1 base, J lost 8 bases, and 17 bases stayed unmatched. There are 17 residues in the CDR3. This clonotype occurred a few times. Its antigen remains unknown. TCRdb itself ran the 5' RACE reads through MiXCR, one entry per CDR3 protein. The repertoire holds 100,000 or so distinct CDR3 sequences, about 8.1% seen once, with 30% in the top ten. The sample comprised blood, either unsorted or a sorted T cell fraction (not recorded which). The TCR was taken from a male donor with ankylosing spondylitis. The rearrangement uses TRBV29-1 and TRBJ1-2, with 9 nucleotides matching TRBD1. The CDR3 reads CSVEGAPGQGGVSGYTF. The CDR3 nucleotides are TGCAGCGTTGAAGGGGCACCGGGACAGGGAGGAGTAAGCGGCTACACCTTC.